These 21 T cell receptor beta chains were all obtained from the same sample, sequenced in a study of human T cells and chemical hapten exposure. This sample's time point: pre-sensitization, week 0. Sample treatment: therapeutic diphenylcyclopropenone sensitization with weekly scalp DPC. TCRdb itself ran the RACE reads through MiXCR, one entry per CDR3 protein. The profile shows fewer than 350,000 distinct CDR3 sequences, approximately 8% of them singletons. The input for sequencing was whole blood, taken in connection with sensitization to the hapten diphenylcyclopropenone (DPC). These receptors originate from a man aged 18-30 years with alopecia areata. Some clones in this sample may be carry-over from other donors' samples.

This clonotype was counted a few times. V and J are TRBV6-2 or TRBV6-3 and TRBJ2-7, with a tentative D call TRBD1 (5 bases). Trimming shortened V by 2 bases and J by 5 bases, and 10 bases separated the two germline ends. This CDR3 comprises 13 residues. Germline V gives CDR1 MNHEY, CDR2 SVGEGT. The DNA for the CDR3 is TGTGCCAGCAGTTACCACGGCAGGGACGAGCAGTACGTC. It translates to CASSYHGRDEQYV.

The rearrangement links TRBV6-5 to TRBJ2-4, with D maybe TRBD2 (6 bases). This CDR3 is built from 13 residues. V was clipped by 1 base and J by 5 bases, with 6 bases between them. Germline V gene data show CDR1 as MNHEY and CDR2 as SVGAGI. This CDR3 is CASSYWGENIQYF. The CDR3 coding sequence is TGTGCCAGCAGTTACTGGGGGGAAAACATTCAGTACTTC.

This clonotype occurred a few times. The CDR3 region is CASSRQENYGYTF. CDR3 DNA sequence: TGTGCCAGCAGCAGACAGGAAAACTATGGCTACACCTTC. The chain uses TRBV12-3 or TRBV12-4 and TRBJ1-2; D might be TRBD1 (6 bases). V shed 6 bases and J shed 2 bases, with 10 bases lying between them. This CDR3 is built from 13 residues.

A few counts support this clonotype. The chain is built from TRBV20-1 and TRBJ2-5, with 10 positions matching TRBD2. In germline, CDR1 is DFQATT, CDR2 SNEGSKA (reference sequence). V dropped 4 bases and J dropped 5; count of bases not matched to a gene: 4. The CDR3 totals 13 residues. The CDR3, as DNA: TGCAGTGCTATTACTAGCGGGGCGGAGACCCAGTACTTC. This encodes CSAITSGAETQYF.

In its sample, this clonotype was seen many times. This rearrangement joins TRBV12-3 or TRBV12-4 to TRBJ2-3, with a possible D match to TRBD2 (6 bases). Trimming removed 1 base at V and 0 bases at J, with 11 bases between. This CDR3 is built from 16 residues. CDR3 in DNA: TGTGCCAGCAGTTTAGGGAATAGCGGTAGCACAGATACGCAGTATTTT. This translates into CASSLGNSGSTDTQYF.

The genes are TRBV10-3 and TRBJ1-1; no clear D. Germline loops: CDR1 ENHRY, CDR2 SYGVKD. The CDR3 totals 13 residues. Trimming pared 7 bases from V and 1 base from J, leaving 10 bases between. CDR3 DNA: TGTGCCATCATTGCCGCGTGGAACACTGAAGCTTTCTTT. Translated: CAIIAAWNTEAFF.

This clonotype has a handful of counts. The rearrangement uses TRBV7-2 and TRBJ2-5; 7 bases fit TRBD2. V dropped 4 bases and J dropped 3; count of bases not matched to a gene: 2. The germline gives CDR1 SGHTA, CDR2 FQGNSA. The CDR3 contains 13 residues. The chain's CDR3 is CASSWTSEETQYF. Written as DNA, the CDR3 is TGTGCCAGCAGCTGGACTAGTGAAGAGACCCAGTACTTC.

The J gene is TRBJ1-2, the V gene TRBV29-1; possibly TRBD1 for D (5 bases). This CDR3 region has 11 residues. Germline V lookup: CDR1 SQVTM, CDR2 ANQGSEA. The V gene lost 5 bases and the J gene lost 6 bases, with 10 bases spanning the gap. CDR3 bases: TGCAGCGTTCTTAGGGGAGATGGCTACACCTTC. As protein: CSVLRGDGYTF.

This clonotype has more than one count but fewer than ten. This chain connects TRBV7-2 to TRBJ1-6; unclear D gene. The ends were cut back, 4 bases at V and 6 bases at J, with 10 bases in the middle. The CDR3 length is 14 residues. Germline V CDR1 and CDR2: SGHTA, FQGNSA. The CDR3 nucleotides are TGTGCCAGCAGCTCGGCGACCGGTAATTCACCCCTCCACTTT. Translating it yields CASSSATGNSPLHF.

V is TRBV7-2 and J is TRBJ1-6; 11 nucleotides match TRBD1. The CDR3 runs 19 residues. Germline V gives CDR1 SGHTA, CDR2 FQGNSA. V was pared by 5 bases and J by 1 base, with 10 bases of the junction left unmatched. CDR3 protein: CASSAGQGDIWSYNSPLHF. The CDR3 nucleotides read TGTGCCAGCAGCGCGGGACAGGGGGATATTTGGTCCTATAATTCACCCCTCCACTTT. The full variable domain, in which reference TRBV7-2 and TRBJ1-6 provide the parts outside the CDR3, is GAGVSQSPSNKVTEKGKDVELRCDPISGHTALYWYRQSLGQGLEFLIYFQGNSAPDKSGLPSDRFSAERTGGSVSTLTIQRTQQEDSAVYLCASSAGQGDIWSYNSPLHFGNGTRLTVT.

CDR3 nucleotide sequence: TGTGCCAGCAGCTTATATGGGACTAGCATCACCGGGGAGCTGTTTTTT. It encodes CASSLYGTSITGELFF. The V and J genes are TRBV7-6 and TRBJ2-2; TRBD2 agrees at 9 bases. The ends lost 2 bases at V and 4 bases at J; junction bases unmatched: 5. The CDR3 loop spans 16 amino acids. The V gene's germline CDR1 is SGHVS and CDR2 FNYEAQ.

CDR3 sequence: CASSRQGRDYGYTF. CDR3 coding DNA: TGTGCCAGCAGTCGGCAAGGGAGGGACTATGGCTACACCTTC. The chain carries TRBV28 and TRBJ1-2; D remains unclear. V lost 5 bases and J 3 bases, leaving 13 bases between the germline ends. The CDR3 loop spans 14 amino acids. From germline, CDR1 is MDHEN and CDR2 SYDVKM.

This clonotype was detected a few times. The chain recombines TRBV6-2 or TRBV6-3 with TRBJ1-1; perhaps TRBD1 as D (6 bases). V lost 6 bases to trimming and J lost 4 bases, with 6 bases between them. Germline CDR1 MNHEY, CDR2 SVGEGT. This CDR3 has 11 amino acids. Here the CDR3 reads CASRDSTEAFF. The CDR3 bases are TGTGCCAGCAGGGACAGCACTGAAGCTTTCTTT.

This clonotype showed up just a few times. The chain employs TRBV20-1 and TRBJ1-1, with D maybe TRBD1 (5 bases). Germline CDR1 is DFQATT and CDR2 is SNEGSKA (reference sequence). Trimming cost V 3 bases and J 0 bases, with 11 bases left between them. The CDR3 has 14 amino acids. CDR3: CSARSQGLNTEAFF. CDR3 sequence (DNA): TGCAGTGCTAGGTCCCAGGGCCTGAACACTGAAGCTTTCTTT.

This clonotype showed up just a few times. The chain couples TRBV3-1 to TRBJ2-7, with D perhaps TRBD1 or TRBD2 (5 bases each). Germline lookup yields CDR1 LGHDT and CDR2 YNNKEL (reference sequence). V gave up 1 base and J gave up 6 bases, with 10 bases separating them. This CDR3 has 13 amino acids. The CDR3 region has the DNA TGTGCCAGCAGCCAAGGGGGACCTCGCGAGCAGTACGTC. It codes for CASSQGGPREQYV.

The rearrangement joins TRBV7-2 to TRBJ2-2; D gene ambiguous. CDR1 and CDR2 (germline): SGHTA, FQGNSA. The CDR3 contains 14 residues. With 3 bases removed from V and 4 bases from J, the gap between germline ends came to 9 bases. CDR3 loop: CASSLASLTGELFF. Here the CDR3 DNA reads TGTGCCAGCAGCTTGGCGTCCCTCACCGGGGAGCTGTTTTTT.

The chain employs TRBV6-2 or TRBV6-3 and TRBJ1-4; D ambiguous. Per germline, CDR1 MNHEY and CDR2 SVGEGT. V dropped 2 bases and J dropped 3 bases, with 10 bases sitting between them. The CDR3 runs to 15 residues. DNA of the CDR3: TGTGCCAGCAGTTACACCCAGAGGGCTAATGAAAAACTGTTTTTT. Amino acid sequence: CASSYTQRANEKLFF.

The rearrangement uses TRBV20-1 and TRBJ2-3; 9 nucleotides match TRBD2. The CDR3 totals 16 residues. The germline V gene encodes CDR1 DFQATT and CDR2 SNEGSKA (reference sequence). V lost 6 bases, J lost 4 bases, and 14 bases stayed unmatched. The CDR3 DNA sequence: TGCAGTGCCTCCCCGGGGAGCGGGGGGCCCCCAGATACGCAGTATTTT. Its protein product is CSASPGSGGPPDTQYF.

This clonotype has a handful of counts. This sequence joins TRBV18 and TRBJ2-7; D may be TRBD1 (6 bases). Deletions cut 1 base from V and 0 bases from J, with 10 bases between. The CDR3 is made up of 15 amino acids. From germline, CDR1 is KGHSH and CDR2 LQKENI. CDR3 region: CASSPLQGSSYEQYF. The CDR3 bases are TGTGCCAGCTCACCACTGCAGGGGAGCTCCTACGAGCAGTACTTC.

This clonotype was counted at least ten times. DNA of the CDR3: TGCGCCAGCAGCACCCCATCGAACACCGGGGAGCTGTTTTTT. Protein sequence: CASSTPSNTGELFF. This rearrangement joins TRBV5-1 to TRBJ2-2; D is ambiguous. This CDR3 is 14 amino acids long. CDR1 and CDR2 (germline): SGHRS, YFSETQ. The V end lost 4 bases, the J end lost 0 bases, and 7 bases lay between the germline ends.

This clonotype was seen only a few times. The chain uses TRBV7-3 and TRBJ2-3, with 9 bases that match TRBD2. CDR1 and CDR2 from the germline V gene are SGHTA and FQGTGA. The CDR3 has 16 amino acids. With V trimmed by 3 bases and J by 5 bases, 9 bases remained unmatched. The CDR3 DNA is TGTGCCAGCAGCTTTGTCCCTAGCGGGGCGGGAGATACGCAGTATTTT. Its protein is CASSFVPSGAGDTQYF.